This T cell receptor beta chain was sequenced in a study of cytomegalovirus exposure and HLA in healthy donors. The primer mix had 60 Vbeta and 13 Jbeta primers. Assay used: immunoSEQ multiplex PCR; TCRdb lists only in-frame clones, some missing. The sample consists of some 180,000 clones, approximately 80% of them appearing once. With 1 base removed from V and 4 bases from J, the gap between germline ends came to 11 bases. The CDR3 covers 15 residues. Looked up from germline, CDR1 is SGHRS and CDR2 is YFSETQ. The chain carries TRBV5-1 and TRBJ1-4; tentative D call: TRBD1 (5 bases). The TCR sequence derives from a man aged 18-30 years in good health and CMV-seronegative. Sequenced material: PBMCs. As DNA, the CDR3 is TGCGCCAGCAGCTTGCTGGGGCAGAATAATGAAAAACTGTTTTTT. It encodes CASSLLGQNNEKLFF.